Reported below is one T cell receptor beta chain. Its antigen is still unknown. This clone may be a read error of a much larger clone one base away. Based on the germline V gene, the CDR1 and CDR2 sequences are KGHSH and LQKENI. The CDR3 spans 12 residues, from the cysteine through the phenylalanine. Of the read, only the CDR3 DNA is kept; its 36 bases are in frame from base 1. The junction shows trimming of 8 bases on V and 5 bases on J, and the gene matches do not reach 4 bases of it. This sample stems from a study of molecular identifiers for immune sequencing clone quantification (dated by TCRdb to 2016 to 2019). A note on the overall study: In a replicate experiment, RNA from around 20,000 or 100,000 naive CD8 T cells was split into five aliquots, four of which were sequenced. This methods study benchmarked molecular-identifier clustering-based TCR repertoire sequencing (MIDCIRS) and TCR RNA copy counting, using CD8 T cells to do so. What the authors observed across the whole study: Modeling estimated 3 to 3.5 recovered TCR RNA copies per cell, compared with roughly 10 by digital PCR, which implies 30% to 35% capture efficiency. Highly expanded clone sizes could be underestimated if identical TCR molecules share a barcode. In CMV-specific effector cells, over 99% of molecules were held by clones above 20 RNA copies, whereas under 1% of molecules were held by such clones in naive cells. Without barcode sub-clustering, chimeric consensus sequences inflated TCR diversity; chimeras reached as high as 47%. Spiked-in Jurkat TCR RNA (about 10 copies' worth), which is not part of the donor repertoire, was contained in the naive libraries. Spiked-in Jurkat TCR RNA equivalent to a single cell was reported to be detectable even among 850,000 to 1,000,000 naive CD8 T cells.

Naive CD8 T cell libraries were made from around 20,000 to 1,000,000 sorted cells using 10%, 30% or 50% of purified RNA. On a BD FACSAria II, naive CD8 T cells were FACS-sorted as CD8+CD4-CCR7+CD45RA+ and collected into RLT Plus buffer. Around 11 TCR copies' worth of Jurkat RNA were spiked into about 19,000-1,000,000 naive CD8 T cell samples to test detection sensitivity. Enrichment of CD8 T cells was done with RosetteSep CD8+ T Cell Enrichment Cocktail plus Ficoll-Paque, and ACK red cell lysis came afterward. The library was prepared using PCR. The sequencer was an Illumina HiSeq 4000. Bulk TCR libraries were made following a previously described method, with the TCR primers given in Table S5. Purification of total RNA was performed with the Qiagen AllPrep DNA/RNA kit. Reads from multiple sequencing runs of the same library were pooled before analysis. The study's processing was this. Reads were retained only if an exact TCR constant sequence was present, and the retained reads were trimmed to 150 nt and grouped according to their 12-nt molecular barcodes. Reads inside each barcode group were sub-clustered using a 15% Levenshtein threshold, and a quality-weighted consensus sequence was constructed for each RNA molecule. Non-functional sequences were removed, as were lower-count sequences one edit away from another. On the basis of fitting two negative binomial distributions, barcode sub-clusters with fewer than 20% of the maximum read count were discarded. In TCRdb, the public reads were trimmed at Q25 with fastp and aligned with MiXCR, with productive beta chains retained. Every entry covers one CDR3 protein and lists the most common genes and DNA from its rows. These V and J calls are TCRdb output, not the study's own analysis. This sample is represented by some 9,800 distinct CDR3 sequences; 15% to 20% of them were singletons. The top ten clones comprise around 1.9% of the sample.

The chain uses TRBV18 and TRBJ2-7; 9 central bases correspond to TRBD1. The sequence derives from a human donor in good health. Some libraries in this study had Jurkat cell RNA spiked in. Sequencing was carried out using naive CD8+ T cells from blood, with Jurkat cell RNA spiked in. Explained via the paper, the cell subset or site label denotes: FACS-sorted CD8+CD4-CCR7+CD45RA+ naive T cells. The DNA reads as follows: TGTGCCAGCCCAGGGACAGGGCACGAGCAGTACTTC. Its translation is CASPGTGHEQYF.